Shown below are 23 T cell receptor beta chains from a single sample sequenced in a study of blood T cell repertoires in COVID-19. Only in-frame clones appear in the TCRdb table, and some are missing; sequencing was by immunoSEQ multiplex PCR. The sample has about 70,000 clones, 65% to 85% seen once. Sequences were obtained from peripheral blood. The origin of the receptors is an older woman with acute or convalescent COVID-19.

V and J are TRBV6-5 and TRBJ2-5; 11 bases agree with TRBD1. With V trimmed by 8 bases and J by 4 bases, 6 bases remained unmatched. This CDR3 spans 14 amino acids. Looked up from germline, CDR1 is MNHEY and CDR2 is SVGAGI. The CDR3 reads CASRDRGYLETQYF. CDR3 coding DNA: TGTGCCAGCCGGGACAGGGGGTACTTAGAGACCCAGTACTTC.

The chain links TRBV5-1 to TRBJ2-5; the D is unclear. V was cut by 1 base and J by 5 bases, with 6 bases left in between. The CDR3 has 12 amino acids. In germline, CDR1 is SGHRS, CDR2 YFSETQ. The CDR3 DNA reads as TGCGCCAGCAGCTTGAACTTTGAGACCCAGTACTTC. It codes for CASSLNFETQYF.

The V call is TRBV5-1, the J call TRBJ1-2; TRBD1 agrees at 9 bases. The CDR3 is 14 amino acids. Germline V gene data show CDR1 as SGHRS and CDR2 as YFSETQ. V lost 7 bases and J lost 2; bases outside the gene matches: 6. In nucleotides, the CDR3 is TGCGCCAGCGGAACAGGGGGCGTAAACTATGGCTACACCTTC. Its protein is CASGTGGVNYGYTF.

This clone was detected only once. The V and J genes are TRBV5-1 and TRBJ2-5, with 8 positions matching TRBD2. The CDR3 is made up of 15 amino acids. CDR1 is SGHRS, CDR2 YFSETQ, per germline. Germline trimming cut 3 bases from V and 1 base from J; bases unmatched to any gene: 5. The CDR3: CASSSSGWLQETQYF. DNA for the CDR3: TGCGCCAGCAGCTCTAGCGGGTGGCTCCAAGAGACCCAGTACTTC.

A single count supports this clone. J is TRBJ1-4 and V is TRBV3-1 (or the pseudogene TRBV3-2); TRBD1 might be the D (5 bases). Germline assignment: CDR1 LGHDT and CDR2 YNNKEL (reference sequence). V lost 3 bases and J lost 2, with 13 bases in between. The CDR3 runs 16 residues. Here the CDR3 reads CASSQVRVSTNEKLFF. Here the CDR3 DNA reads TGTGCCAGCAGCCAGGTCAGGGTGTCCACTAATGAAAAACTGTTTTTT.

The DNA of the CDR3 is TGTGCCAGCTCACCGACTCCTGGGACTGAAGCTTTCTTT. It is translated as CASSPTPGTEAFF. This rearrangement joins TRBV18 to TRBJ1-1; no firm D call. Deletions cut 3 bases from V and 5 bases from J, with 10 bases between. Germline V CDR1 and CDR2: KGHSH, LQKENI. The length of the CDR3 is 13 residues.

This chain joins TRBV9 and TRBJ1-3, with 8 bases fitting TRBD1. This CDR3 is built from 15 residues. From germline, CDR1 is SGDLS and CDR2 YYNGEE. V lost 4 bases and J lost 2; bases outside the gene matches: 5. This CDR3 is CASSPQGAPGNTIYF. The CDR3 region has the DNA TGTGCCAGCAGCCCGCAGGGGGCGCCTGGAAACACCATATATTTT.

The chain is built from TRBV10-2 and TRBJ1-1; D might be TRBD1 (5 bases). Germline V CDR1 and CDR2: WSHSY, SAAADI. CDR3 length: 16 amino acids. The V end lost 7 bases, the J end lost 6 bases, and 24 bases lay between the germline ends. Here the CDR3 reads CASTDSVSGGRPEAFF. The CDR3 DNA sequence: TGCGCCAGCACCGACTCAGTTTCGGGGGGTCGGCCTGAAGCTTTCTTT.

The rearrangement uses TRBV18 and TRBJ1-1; D ambiguous. The CDR3 is 16 amino acids. Germline V gene lookup returns CDR1 KGHSH and CDR2 LQKENI. V lost 3 bases, J lost 0 bases, and 14 bases lay in between. CDR3 in amino acids: CASSPNFGQMNTEAFF. The CDR3 coding sequence is TGTGCCAGCTCACCTAATTTTGGGCAAATGAACACTGAAGCTTTCTTT.

The chain employs TRBV18 and TRBJ1-1; D possibly corresponds to TRBD1 (6 bases). Germline V gene lookup returns CDR1 KGHSH and CDR2 LQKENI. V lost 3 bases to trimming and J lost 11 bases, with 22 bases between them. This CDR3 contains 15 residues. This chain's CDR3 is CASSPGQNRLGRAFF. In DNA form, the CDR3 reads TGTGCCAGCTCACCGGGACAAAATAGGCTAGGGCGGGCTTTCTTT.

V and J are TRBV21-1 and TRBJ2-3; the table's D call, TRBD1, has no DNA check behind it. TRBV21-1 is deemed a pseudogene. The CDR3 extends over 16 amino acids. In DNA form, the CDR3 reads TGTGCCAGCAGCAAAGAGGGGTGTCGAAACACAGATACGCAGTATTTT. Translated: CASSKEGCRNTDTQYF.

The chain links TRBV6-5 to TRBJ1-2; 8 bases align to TRBD1. In germline, CDR1 is MNHEY, CDR2 SVGAGI. With 10 bases clipped from V and 8 bases from J, the junction kept 12 bases outside the gene matches. CDR3 length equals 13 residues. The CDR3 loop reads CATPRQGTAGYTF. DNA for the CDR3: TGTGCCACCCCTCGACAGGGGACCGCAGGCTACACCTTC.

CDR3 DNA: TGTGCCAGCAGCTTGGGGCAGATGAACACTGAAGCTTTCTTT. Translated: CASSLGQMNTEAFF. The chain links TRBV5-4 to TRBJ1-1; D remains ambiguous. The CDR3 runs to 14 residues. V was clipped by 0 bases and J by 0 bases, with 6 bases between them. Germline lookup yields CDR1 SGHNT and CDR2 YYREEE (reference sequence).

This clone was observed a few times. This chain connects TRBV29-1 to TRBJ2-1; 9 bases fit TRBD1. This CDR3 spans 15 amino acids. Germline CDR1 is SQVTM and CDR2 is ANQGSEA. Germline trimming cut 3 bases from V and 4 bases from J; bases unmatched to any gene: 7. The DNA for the CDR3 is TGCAGCGTTGAGAAGGCGGGACAGGGTTACAATGAGCAGTTCTTC. Its translation is CSVEKAGQGYNEQFF.

The rearrangement links TRBV12-5 to TRBJ2-5, with D maybe TRBD1 (7 bases). The CDR3 extends over 14 amino acids. Deletions cut 7 bases from V and 4 bases from J, with 16 bases between. Germline CDR1 is LGHNT and CDR2 is FRNRAP. The CDR3 is CASAPTGRLETQYF. Here the CDR3 DNA reads TGTGCTAGTGCCCCGACAGGGAGGTTAGAGACCCAGTACTTC. The full variable domain, completed using reference TRBV12-5 and TRBJ2-5, is DARVTQTPRHKVTEMGQEVTMRCQPILGHNTVFWYRQTMMQGLELLAYFRNRAPLDDSGMPKDRFSAEMPDATLATLKIQPSEPRDSAVYFCASAPTGRLETQYFGPGTRLLVL.

The chain recombines TRBV5-6 with TRBJ1-4; the match to TRBD1 covers 9 bases. This CDR3 contains 17 residues. Germline assignment: CDR1 SGHDT and CDR2 YYEEEE. The V segment lost 0 bases and the J segment 4 bases; nucleotides outside the gene matches: 7. Written as DNA, the CDR3 is TGTGCCAGCAGCTTGGGGGACAGGGATGGAATTAATGAAAAACTGTTTTTT. It yields the protein CASSLGDRDGINEKLFF. The full variable domain, its missing parts supplied by reference TRBV5-6 and TRBJ1-4, is DAGVTQSPTHLIKTRGQQVTLRCSPKSGHDTVSWYQQALGQGPQFIFQYYEEEERQRGNFPDRFSGHQFPNYSSELNVNALLLGDSALYLCASSLGDRDGINEKLFFGSGTQLSVL.

The chain carries TRBV11-2 and TRBJ2-2; tentative D call: TRBD1 (5 bases). Trimming shortened V by 0 bases and J by 6 bases, and 11 bases separated the two germline ends. This CDR3 has 15 residues. Germline CDR1 SGHAT, CDR2 FQNNGV. The CDR3, as DNA: TGTGCCAGCAGCTTAGATCTTAGGGGCGCCGGGGAGCTGTTTTTT. Encoded protein: CASSLDLRGAGELFF.

This clone was detected only once. V is TRBV18 and J is TRBJ2-4, with D unclear. Deletions cut 0 bases from V and 3 bases from J, with 6 bases between. The CDR3 is 14 residues long. CDR1 and CDR2 from the germline V gene are KGHSH and LQKENI. The CDR3 nucleotides read TGTGCCAGCTCACCACCCGTCAGCAAAAACATTCAGTACTTC. As protein: CASSPPVSKNIQYF.

J is TRBJ1-5 and V is TRBV19, with a tentative D call TRBD1 (6 bases). Germline V gene data show CDR1 as LNHDA and CDR2 as SQIVND (reference sequence). Trimming took off 2 bases at V and 4 bases at J, with 12 bases between the two ends. This CDR3 has 15 residues. CDR3 sequence: CASSIWRTANQPQHF. Here the CDR3 DNA reads TGTGCCAGTAGTATATGGCGGACAGCAAATCAGCCCCAGCATTTT.

The rearrangement joins TRBV18 to TRBJ2-1; 8 positions agree with TRBD1. The V and J ends lost 2 bases and 3 bases, in that order; junction bases with no gene match: 6. Looked up from germline, CDR1 is KGHSH and CDR2 is LQKENI. The CDR3 spans 16 residues. As DNA, the CDR3 is TGTGCCAGCTCACCAGCGGACAGGGCCCTCTACAATGAGCAGTTCTTC. It is translated as CASSPADRALYNEQFF.

This clone was recorded once. J is TRBJ1-2 and V is TRBV27; 8 bases fit TRBD1. The length of the CDR3 is 15 residues. J was trimmed by 2 bases and V by 5 bases; bases with no gene match: 7. Per the germline V gene, CDR1 is MNHEY and CDR2 is SMNVEV (reference sequence). CDR3: CASSQRTGLNYGYTF. DNA of the CDR3: TGTGCCAGCAGTCAGCGGACAGGGTTAAACTATGGCTACACCTTC.

The rearrangement joins TRBV19 to TRBJ2-1, with 8 nucleotides matching TRBD2. CDR3 size: 14 residues. V was clipped by 6 bases and J by 8 bases; unmatched bases: 9. Per germline, CDR1 LNHDA and CDR2 SQIVND (reference sequence). The CDR3 DNA reads as TGTGCCAGTAGCCGCCCGGGGACTAGGCATGAGCAGTTCTTC. The encoded protein is CASSRPGTRHEQFF.

This chain uses TRBV5-5 with TRBJ1-6; perhaps TRBD1 as D (6 bases). The CDR3 covers 15 residues. With 0 bases removed from V and 8 bases from J, the gap between germline ends came to 12 bases. The germline V gene has CDR1 SGHKS and CDR2 YYEKEE (reference sequence). As DNA, the CDR3 is TGTGCCAGCAGCTTGGCCGCAGGGGTCCATTCACCCCTCCACTTT. Encoded protein: CASSLAAGVHSPLHF.